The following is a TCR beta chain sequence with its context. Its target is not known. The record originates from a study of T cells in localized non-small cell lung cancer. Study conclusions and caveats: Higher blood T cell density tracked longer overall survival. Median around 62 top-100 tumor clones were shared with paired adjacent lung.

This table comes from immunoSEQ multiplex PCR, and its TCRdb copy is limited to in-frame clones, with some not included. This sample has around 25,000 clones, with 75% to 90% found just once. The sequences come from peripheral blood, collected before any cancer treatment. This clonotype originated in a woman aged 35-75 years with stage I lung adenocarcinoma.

Here the CDR3 reads CASSEGVETQYF. The CDR3 DNA reads as TGTGCCAGTAGTGAGGGGGTTGAGACCCAGTACTTC. The V gene is TRBV19, the J gene TRBJ2-5, with D maybe TRBD1 (6 bases). Deletions cut 5 bases from V and 5 bases from J, with 9 bases between. The CDR3 length is 12 residues. CDR1 and CDR2 (germline): LNHDA, SQIVND (reference sequence). The full variable domain, with the rest looked up from reference TRBV19 and TRBJ2-5, is DGGITQSPKYLFRKEGQNVTLSCEQNLNHDAMYWYRQDPGQGLRLIYYSQIVNDFQKGDIAEGYSVSREKKESFPLTVTSAQKNPTAFYLCASSEGVETQYFGPGTRLLVL.